This T cell receptor beta chain derives from a study of blood T cell repertoires in COVID-19. Study overall: The origin of the acute and convalescent COVID-19 samples was the United States, Italy and Spain. Sample material is recorded as cDNA or gDNA derived from T cells, B-cell-depleted T cells, or PBMCs.

Produced via immunoSEQ multiplex PCR; TCRdb's table is partial and in-frame only. The sample has more than 90,000 clones, roughly nine tenths seen once. The length of the CDR3 is 17 residues. V shed 4 bases and J 5 bases; nucleotides not matched to a gene: 15. The germline V gene has CDR1 SGHRS and CDR2 YFSETQ. The clonotype was recovered from a man between 65 and 85 years old who had recovered from COVID-19. V usage is TRBV5-1 and J usage is TRBJ2-5, with 9 positions matching TRBD2. Input material: peripheral blood. CDR3 in amino acids: CASSPKTAGGPRETQYF. CDR3 DNA: TGCGCCAGCAGCCCCAAGACGGCGGGGGGGCCTCGGGAGACCCAGTACTTC.